This entry is about one TCR beta chain. This entry comes from a study of control samples from healthy donors and cancer patients. The CDR3 runs to 16 residues. In germline, CDR1 is SGHDT, CDR2 YYEEEE. Losses at the gene ends were 4 bases for V and 0 bases for J; bases not matched to a gene: 6. The data were produced by immunoSEQ multiplex PCR, yet TCRdb's version contains in-frame clones alone and is incomplete. Found here are 130,000 or so clones, 85% to 95% of them singletons; the top ten hold under 15%. This TCR was sampled from a man in his forties in good health. The chain joins TRBV5-6 to TRBJ1-5, with 8 nucleotides matching TRBD1. The sequencing sample was made of blood. The CDR3 spells CASSARDRGSNQPQHF. The CDR3 DNA follows: TGTGCCAGCAGCGCAAGAGACAGGGGTAGCAATCAGCCCCAGCATTTT.